These T cell receptor beta chains were read from a single sample in a study of response to subunit inactivated influenza vaccine. TCRdb re-called the RT-PCR reads with MiXCR, one entry per CDR3 protein. The sample lists 500,000 to 600,000 distinct CDR3 sequences, 14% occurring once. The sample consisted of PBMCs from blood, taken about 11 days after vaccination. The receptors were gathered from a man aged 45-60 years who received an inactivated influenza vaccine. Both conserved end residues are part of each CDR3. The D gene is left open where the match is weak. The size of a clone is reported for some rows only, either as once, few or many, or as a class for expanded clones.

NA	TRBJ1-1	TRBV5-1	many	CASRPGYVSEAFF	TGCGCCAGCAGACCCGGTTACGTATCTGAAGCTTTCTTT
NA	TRBJ1-4	TRBV18	many	CASSPGLEEKLFF	TGTGCCAGCTCACCAGGGTTGGAGGAAAAACTGTTTTTT
NA	TRBJ2-5	TRBV5-5	NA	CASSFGSVGETQYF	TGTGCCAGCAGCTTCGGTAGCGTGGGAGAGACCCAGTACTTC
TRBD2	TRBJ2-5	TRBV12-3/TRBV12-4	few	CASSLRASGTGETQYF	TGTGCCAGCAGTTTAAGGGCTAGCGGGACGGGGGAGACCCAGTACTTC
NA	TRBJ2-2	TRBV6-2/TRBV6-3	NA	CATSTYLDTGELFF	TGTGCCACCTCGACTTATTTGGACACCGGGGAGCTGTTTTTT
TRBD2	TRBJ2-2	TRBV4-2	NA	CASSQGTSAHTGELFF	TGTGCCAGCAGCCAAGGGACTAGCGCCCACACCGGGGAGCTGTTTTTT
TRBD2	TRBJ2-2	TRBV12-3/TRBV12-4	few	CASRPARTSGAPGELFF	TGTGCCAGCAGGCCGGCCAGGACTAGCGGGGCCCCCGGGGAGCTGTTTTTT
TRBD2	TRBJ2-1	TRBV11-2	NA	CASSPFGGVVLAGGSYNEQFF	TGTGCCAGCAGCCCTTTCGGGGGCGTAGTACTAGCGGGGGGGTCCTACAATGAGCAGTTCTTC
TRBD2	TRBJ2-1	TRBV7-8	NA	CASSQAGTSGGRNEQFF	TGTGCCAGCAGTCAAGCGGGGACTAGCGGGGGAAGGAATGAGCAGTTCTTC
NA	TRBJ2-1	TRBV7-2	NA	CASGPPLGGSSYNEQFF	TGTGCCAGCGGCCCTCCCCTGGGGGGATCCTCCTACAATGAGCAGTTCTTC
TRBD1	TRBJ2-2	TRBV28	NA	CASSPQPQGDTGELFF	TGTGCCAGCAGTCCCCAACCTCAGGGGGACACCGGGGAGCTGTTTTTT
NA	TRBJ2-3	TRBV10-3	NA	CAISERGTTDTQYF	TGTGCCATCAGTGAGAGGGGCACCACAGATACGCAGTATTTT
NA	TRBJ2-7	TRBV12-3/TRBV12-4	few	CASSFDPQGYEQYF	TGTGCCAGCAGTTTTGACCCACAAGGGTACGAGCAGTACTTC
NA	TRBJ2-7	TRBV7-9	few	CASSQWRGPYEQYF	TGTGCCAGCAGCCAGTGGAGGGGGCCTTACGAGCAGTACTTC
NA	TRBJ2-1	TRBV28	NA	CASSLYLAEQFF	TGTGCCAGCAGTTTATATCTGGCTGAGCAGTTCTTC
NA	TRBJ2-5	TRBV20-1	few	CSARRGYQETQYF	TGCAGTGCTAGACGGGGGTACCAAGAGACCCAGTACTTC
TRBD2	TRBJ2-1	TRBV7-2	NA	CASRKRGSSYNEQFF	TGTGCCAGCAGGAAGCGGGGGAGTTCCTACAATGAGCAGTTCTTC
TRBD2	TRBJ2-7	TRBV7-9	NA	CASSLVTSGRNEQYF	TGTGCCAGCAGCTTAGTGACTAGCGGGAGGAACGAGCAGTACTTC
NA	TRBJ2-5	TRBV11-2	NA	CASSYQLGKQETQYF	TGTGCCAGCAGCTACCAACTAGGAAAACAAGAGACCCAGTACTTC
NA	TRBJ2-2	TRBV7-9	few	CASSRGPPLRNTGELFF	TGTGCCAGCAGCCGGGGTCCTCCACTTAGAAACACCGGGGAGCTGTTTTTT
NA	TRBJ2-7	TRBV5-1	NA	CASSLLASMGYEQYF	TGCGCCAGCAGCTTGTTAGCCTCAATGGGCTACGAGCAGTACTTC
NA	TRBJ1-1	TRBV4-2	NA	CASSQAALQNTEAFF	TGTGCCAGCAGCCAAGCCGCCCTACAGAACACTGAAGCTTTCTTT
NA	TRBJ2-1	TRBV9	NA	CASSVGQRTYDFQFF	TGTGCCAGCAGCGTAGGTCAGAGAACTTATGACTTTCAGTTCTTC
NA	TRBJ1-2	TRBV6-4	few	CASSDGGQGYGYTF	TGTGCCAGCAGTGACGGGGGCCAGGGCTATGGCTACACCTTC
TRBD2	TRBJ2-4	TRBV2	NA	CASSEISGVHIQYF	TGCGCCAGCAGTGAAATTAGCGGGGTACACATTCAGTACTTC
NA	TRBJ2-7	TRBV11-1	once	CASSLQGRGSYEQYF	TGTGCCAGCAGCTTACAGGGAAGAGGCTCCTACGAGCAGTACTTC
TRBD1	TRBJ2-7	TRBV18	many	CASSQIFSGTGDHEQYF	TGTGCCAGCTCCCAAATTTTTTCCGGGACAGGGGATCACGAGCAGTACTTC
TRBD1	TRBJ1-6	TRBV5-1	many	CASSDRENSPLHF	TGCGCCAGCAGCGACAGGGAAAATTCACCCCTCCACTTT
NA	TRBJ2-1	TRBV12-3/TRBV12-4	many	CASSSPGTTPVF	TGTGCCAGCAGTTCTCCCGGCACGACACCGGTCTTC
NA	TRBJ1-3	TRBV13	NA	CASTDRTSGNTIYF	TGTGCCAGTACCGACAGGACCTCTGGAAACACCATATATTTT
TRBD2	TRBJ2-1	TRBV14	NA	CASSRAEGLAGINEQFF	TGTGCCAGCAGCCGAGCTGAAGGACTAGCGGGAATCAATGAGCAGTTCTTC
NA	TRBJ1-1	TRBV5-1	NA	CASSLPGAENTEAFF	TGCGCCAGCAGCTTGCCAGGGGCTGAGAACACTGAAGCTTTCTTT
NA	TRBJ1-3	TRBV6-2/TRBV6-3	NA	CATNVGSLRNTIYF	TGTGCCACCAACGTGGGATCTCTGAGGAACACCATATATTTT
NA	TRBJ1-1	TRBV12-3/TRBV12-4	NA	CASSSGRGDNTEAFF	TGTGCCAGCAGTTCGGGCCGGGGGGATAACACTGAAGCTTTCTTT
NA	TRBJ2-1	TRBV20-1	many	CSARRQGSQNEQFF	TGCAGTGCTAGAAGGCAGGGTTCTCAGAATGAGCAGTTCTTC
TRBD1	TRBJ2-7	TRBV19	NA	CASSIVGQTYEQYF	TGTGCCAGTAGTATAGTGGGACAGACCTACGAGCAGTACTTC
TRBD2	TRBJ2-7	TRBV12-3/TRBV12-4	many	CASSLRGGEQYF	TGTGCCAGCAGCTTACGGGGGGGCGAGCAGTACTTC
TRBD2	TRBJ2-3	TRBV4-2	many	CASSRGLAEQQIDTQYF	TGTGCCAGCAGCCGCGGACTAGCGGAGCAACAGATAGATACGCAGTATTTT
NA	TRBJ2-5	TRBV7-3	few	CASSLFQGETQYF	TGTGCCAGCAGCTTATTTCAGGGGGAGACCCAGTACTTC
NA	TRBJ2-7	TRBV28	once	CASSPSGPGSWGYEQYF	TGTGCCAGCAGCCCCTCTGGGCCGGGTTCCTGGGGCTACGAGCAGTACTTC
NA	TRBJ2-5	TRBV11-2	few	CASSLSPETQYF	TGTGCCAGCAGCTTAAGTCCCGAGACCCAGTACTTC
NA	TRBJ1-1	TRBV15	few	CATSRVRSFSAEAFF	TGTGCCACCAGCAGAGTTAGGAGTTTTTCGGCTGAAGCTTTCTTT
NA	TRBJ2-1	TRBV5-1	many	CASDAGDTAREQFF	TGCGCCAGCGACGCAGGGGACACGGCCAGGGAGCAGTTCTTC